A selection of T cell receptor beta chains follows, all from one sample in a study of response to subunit inactivated influenza vaccine. Each CDR3 protein is one row after TCRdb ran MiXCR on the RT-PCR reads. Altogether about 780,000 distinct CDR3 sequences are present, 18% being singletons, with the ten largest covering approximately 10%. Sequenced material: PBMCs from blood, taken less than 6 days after vaccination. The receptor set was obtained from a man between 50 and 59 years old who received an inactivated influenza vaccine. Both conserved end residues are part of each CDR3.

v_call | cdr3_aa
TRBV7-2 | CASSPLFRTEAFF
TRBV5-1 | CASSLAQLTEAFF
TRBV28 | CASSFTGLSYNEQFF
TRBV15 | CATSRGTGTDNNEQFF
TRBV20-1 | CSASLPSGGNTGELFF
TRBV13 | CASSGGTPTSYEQYF
TRBV5-1 | CASSLGQGNEQFF
TRBV20-1 | CSLFFADRSYEQYF
TRBV5-1 | CASSFGQAREQYF
TRBV4-1 | CASSQVAGGTQYF
TRBV7-8 | CASSPLNTRASGRTTDTQYF
TRBV29-1 | CSVESDGATDTQYF
TRBV6-5 | CASSYHTTSGNEQYF
TRBV12-3/TRBV12-4 | CASSLEGAVGNEQFF
TRBV12-3/TRBV12-4 | CASSILRDRGVGAFF
TRBV5-1 | CASSPSTMSGELFF
TRBV5-4 | CASSKPPGGENNEQFF
TRBV12-3/TRBV12-4 | CASSGWTSPNTGELFF
TRBV6-1 | CASRNAGQGAHNEQFF
TRBV29-1 | CSVDIGGNYEQYF
TRBV5-5 | CASSLWRERAGELFF
TRBV7-2 | CASSPQTGSEQYF
TRBV12-3/TRBV12-4 | CASSVGTGVGELFF
TRBV2 | CASKPHRRDQETQYF
TRBV9 | CASSSRDTPYNEQFF
TRBV10-3 | CAIKGTGDIQYF
TRBV6-1 | CASTGGGSYEQYF
TRBV15 | CATSSRTGRGEKLFF